This passage covers 21 T cell receptor beta chains from one sample sequenced in a study of T cells in Graves' hyperthyroidism and ophthalmopathy. Amplification targeted TCR beta CDR3 regions from RNA transcripts. Initially, a first-round RT-PCR of the TCR CDR3 employed the HTBI primer set. TCRdb reanalysed the multiplex PCR reads using MiXCR and keeps one entry per CDR3 protein. The sample records 700,000 to 850,000 distinct CDR3 sequences, roughly a third being singletons. The sample consisted of blood. The receptors originated from a woman aged 35 to 49 with Graves' hyperthyroidism.

This clonotype occurred many times. The chain couples TRBV29-1 to TRBJ1-5; 9 bases fit TRBD1. The germline V gene has CDR1 SQVTM and CDR2 ANQGSEA. V lost 4 bases and J lost 4; bases outside the gene matches: 8. This CDR3 comprises 15 residues. The CDR3 is CSVAQGADGNQPQHF. The CDR3 DNA reads TGCAGCGTTGCACAGGGGGCCGATGGGAATCAGCCCCAGCATTTT.

Worth noting for this clonotype: Since no conserved phenylalanine or tryptophan closes the CDR3, a read error is the likely cause. This chain connects TRBV20-1 to TRBJ2-7; 9 nucleotides line up with TRBD2. The junction had 5 bases not matched to a gene; V was cut back by 4 bases and J by 4 bases. Germline loops: CDR1 DFQATT, CDR2 SNEGSKA (reference sequence). CDR3 length: 13 amino acids. The CDR3 nucleotides are TGCAGTGCTATGGGGCTAGCGGGGTACGAGCAGTACTGC. This sequence encodes CSAMGLAGYEQYC.

This clonotype was picked up many times. The chain employs TRBV19 and TRBJ1-1; D unresolved. The CDR3 has 12 residues. With 4 bases removed from V and 3 bases from J, the gap between germline ends came to 6 bases. Germline values: CDR1 LNHDA, CDR2 SQIVND (reference sequence). The CDR3 here is CASSKRDTEAFF. The CDR3 bases are TGTGCCAGTAGTAAGCGGGACACTGAAGCTTTCTTT.

In this sample, this clonotype turned up many times. The chain recombines TRBV20-1 with TRBJ1-5; D is unresolved. The germline V gene encodes CDR1 DFQATT and CDR2 SNEGSKA (reference sequence). Trimming cost V 4 bases and J 4 bases, with 14 bases left between them. The CDR3 length is 14 residues. The CDR3 DNA reads TGCAGTGCTAATGCGGCAGGAGGGAATCAGCCCCAGCATTTT. It specifies CSANAAGGNQPQHF.

The J gene is TRBJ2-5, the V gene TRBV19; TRBD2 might be the D (6 bases). The V end was cut by 9 bases, the J end by 5 bases, with 25 bases between. Per the germline V gene, CDR1 is LNHDA and CDR2 is SQIVND (reference sequence). The CDR3 contains 16 residues. The CDR3 region is CASSSAGEVGRETQYF. Here the CDR3 DNA reads TGTGCCAGCAGTTCGGCCGGGGAGGTTGGGAGGGAGACCCAGTACTTC.

The chain recombines TRBV5-1 with TRBJ2-7; TRBD1 aligns across 10 bases. V was pared by 4 bases and J by 3 bases, with 7 bases of the junction left unmatched. The CDR3 extends over 15 amino acids. Germline V gene data show CDR1 as SGHRS and CDR2 as YFSETQ. CDR3 in amino acids: CASSNPGQGIYEQYF. In DNA form, the CDR3 reads TGCGCCAGCAGCAACCCGGGACAGGGGATCTACGAGCAGTACTTC.

The rearrangement joins TRBV4-3 to TRBJ1-1; maybe TRBD1 (5 bases). V was cut by 0 bases and J by 1 base, with 9 bases left in between. CDR3 length: 15 residues. Germline V lookup: CDR1 LGHNA, CDR2 YSLEER. The CDR3 region has the DNA TGCGCCAGCAGCCAAGAAAAGAGGGGGAACACTGAAGCTTTCTTT. It encodes CASSQEKRGNTEAFF.

This clonotype has only one observation. A much bigger clone sits one base away, suggesting this may be a read error. V is TRBV7-9 and J is TRBJ1-6; tentative D call: TRBD1 (5 bases). Germline CDR1 and CDR2: SEHNR and FQNEAQ (reference sequence). The CDR3 runs to 18 residues. DNA for the CDR3: TGTGCCAGCAGCTTATATTGGTACGGGACGGAATATAATCCACCCCTCCACTTT. Its translation: CASSLYWYGTEYNPPLHF.

This clonotype was detected ten times or more. The genes are TRBV10-3 and TRBJ1-2, with a tentative D call TRBD1 (5 bases). Germline V gene lookup returns CDR1 ENHRY and CDR2 SYGVKD. The CDR3 has 12 residues. V was shortened by 10 bases and J by 8 bases, with 17 bases between the two germline ends. DNA for the CDR3: TGTGCCACCCTCCTCGAGGGGCTCGGCTACACCTTC. Protein product: CATLLEGLGYTF.

The chain recombines TRBV4-3 with TRBJ2-2; D is unresolved. The CDR3 extends over 17 amino acids. Trimming shortened V by 2 bases and J by 4 bases, and 17 bases separated the two germline ends. CDR1 is LGHNA and CDR2 is YSLEER in the germline V gene. The DNA of the CDR3 is TGCGCCAGCAGCCAACAGTCCGCGCTAGGCCTCACCGGGGAGCTGTTTTTT. Protein sequence: CASSQQSALGLTGELFF.

This clonotype was recorded many times. The rearrangement links TRBV10-3 to TRBJ1-2; D uncertain. CDR1 is ENHRY, CDR2 SYGVKD, per germline. The CDR3 has 13 amino acids. Trimming pared 7 bases from V and 4 bases from J, leaving 13 bases between. CDR3: CAINDLNLYGYTF. In nucleotides, the CDR3 is TGTGCCATCAATGACCTAAACCTCTATGGCTACACCTTC.

This clonotype was found many times. The J gene is TRBJ1-5, the V gene TRBV10-3, with TRBD1 matching 9 bases. The germline CDR1 and CDR2 sequences are ENHRY and SYGVKD. This CDR3 spans 13 amino acids. J lost 7 bases, V lost 11 bases, and 9 bases had no gene match. DNA of the CDR3: TGTGCCGCCGGGACAGGGTGGGACCAGCCCCAGCATTTT. Its protein product is CAAGTGWDQPQHF.

To note about this clonotype: A read error may be the cause here, since a much bigger clone is one base away. J is TRBJ1-2 and V is TRBV10-3; 7 bases match TRBD1. CDR3 length: 13 residues. CDR1 and CDR2 (germline): ENHRY, SYGVKD. The DNA for the CDR3 is TGTGCCAGCAGTGTGAGACAGGGCTATGGCTACAGCTTC. Protein sequence: CASSVRQGYGYSF.

The chain is built from TRBV6-2 or TRBV6-3 and TRBJ1-2, with D possibly TRBD1 on 5 matching bases. V shed 5 bases and J shed 7 bases, with 14 bases lying between them. The CDR3 extends over 13 amino acids. CDR1 is MNHEY, CDR2 SVGEGT, per germline. The chain's CDR3 is CASSAGPWCGYTF. In nucleotides, the CDR3 is TGTGCCAGCAGTGCGGGACCTTGGTGTGGCTACACCTTC.

This clonotype was seen a handful of times. The chain couples TRBV12-3 or TRBV12-4 to TRBJ1-5; perhaps TRBD1 as D (6 bases). This CDR3 is 15 amino acids long. Trimming cost V 1 base and J 0 bases, with 7 bases left between them. The CDR3 is CASSLGTASNQPQHF. CDR3 bases: TGTGCCAGCAGTTTAGGGACAGCTAGCAATCAGCCCCAGCATTTT.

In this sample, this clonotype turned up many times. The rearrangement joins TRBV20-1 to TRBJ2-7, with 11 nucleotides matching TRBD2. There are 14 residues in the CDR3. Germline CDR1 is DFQATT and CDR2 is SNEGSKA (reference sequence). The V segment lost 5 bases and the J segment 0 bases; nucleotides outside the gene matches: 3. This CDR3 reads CSAGTSGRSYEQYF. Here the CDR3 DNA reads TGCAGTGCTGGGACTAGCGGTCGCTCCTACGAGCAGTACTTC.

J is TRBJ1-2 and V is TRBV5-1; D uncertain. Germline V gene data show CDR1 as SGHRS and CDR2 as YFSETQ. The CDR3 length is 15 residues. Trimming pared 0 bases from V and 6 bases from J, leaving 15 bases between. The CDR3, as DNA: TGCGCCAGCAGCTTGGGGGGAGGCGCCGGAGATGGCTACACCTTC. Its translation is CASSLGGGAGDGYTF.

In this sample, this clonotype turned up many times. The rearrangement joins TRBV20-1 to TRBJ1-2; D might be TRBD1 (5 bases). The germline V gene encodes CDR1 DFQATT and CDR2 SNEGSKA (reference sequence). The germline V and J ends were trimmed by 3 bases and 8 bases, with 10 bases remaining between them. CDR3 length equals 11 residues. CDR3 in amino acids: CSASEGLGYTF. CDR3 bases: TGCAGTGCTAGTGAGGGGCTAGGCTACACCTTC.

The chain recombines TRBV20-1 with TRBJ1-4; weak D call: TRBD1 (5 bases). V dropped 0 bases and J dropped 5 bases, with 13 bases sitting between them. The CDR3 length is 15 residues. Per the germline V gene, CDR1 is DFQATT and CDR2 is SNEGSKA (reference sequence). CDR3: CSAREDTGGNEKLFF. The DNA for the CDR3 is TGCAGTGCTAGAGAAGATACCGGGGGGAATGAAAAACTGTTTTTT.

This sequence joins TRBV4-3 and TRBJ1-1; D gene unclear. The germline gives CDR1 LGHNA, CDR2 YSLEER. The CDR3 has 14 amino acids. V was shortened by 0 bases and J by 3 bases, with 8 bases between the two germline ends. CDR3 loop: CASSQDWRDTEAFF. Written as DNA, the CDR3 is TGCGCCAGCAGCCAAGATTGGCGGGACACTGAAGCTTTCTTT.

In this sample, this clonotype turned up a few times. The V call is TRBV20-1, the J call TRBJ1-5; weak D call: TRBD1 (5 bases). The CDR3 covers 14 residues. V was clipped by 6 bases and J by 5 bases, with 17 bases between them. The germline gives CDR1 DFQATT, CDR2 SNEGSKA (reference sequence). CDR3 in amino acids: CSATGGGIHQPQHF. The CDR3, as DNA: TGCAGTGCAACAGGAGGCGGGATACATCAGCCCCAGCATTTT.